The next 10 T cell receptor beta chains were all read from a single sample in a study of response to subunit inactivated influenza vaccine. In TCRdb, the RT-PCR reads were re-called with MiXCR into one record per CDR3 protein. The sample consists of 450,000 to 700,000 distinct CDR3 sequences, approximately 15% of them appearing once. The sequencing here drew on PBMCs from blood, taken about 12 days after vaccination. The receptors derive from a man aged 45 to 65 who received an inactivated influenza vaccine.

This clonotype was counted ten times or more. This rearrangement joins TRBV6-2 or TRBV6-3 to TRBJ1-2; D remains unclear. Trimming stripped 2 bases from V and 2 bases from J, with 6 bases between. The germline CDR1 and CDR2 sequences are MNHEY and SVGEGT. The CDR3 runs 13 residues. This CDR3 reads CASSYDGNYGYTF. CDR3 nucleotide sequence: TGTGCCAGCAGTTACGATGGGAACTATGGCTACACCTTC.

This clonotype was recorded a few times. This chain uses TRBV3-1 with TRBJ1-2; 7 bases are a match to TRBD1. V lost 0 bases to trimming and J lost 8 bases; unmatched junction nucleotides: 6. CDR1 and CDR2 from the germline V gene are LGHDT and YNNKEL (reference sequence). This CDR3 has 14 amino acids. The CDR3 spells CASSQDQGVCGYTF. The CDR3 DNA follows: TGTGCCAGCAGCCAAGATCAGGGGGTCTGCGGCTACACCTTC.

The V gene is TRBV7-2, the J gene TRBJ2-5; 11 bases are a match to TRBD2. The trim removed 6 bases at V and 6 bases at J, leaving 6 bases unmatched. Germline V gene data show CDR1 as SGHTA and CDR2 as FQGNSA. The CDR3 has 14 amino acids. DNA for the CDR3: TGTGCCAGCAGTAGCGGGGGGGCCCGGAAGACCCAGTACTTC. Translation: CASSSGGARKTQYF.

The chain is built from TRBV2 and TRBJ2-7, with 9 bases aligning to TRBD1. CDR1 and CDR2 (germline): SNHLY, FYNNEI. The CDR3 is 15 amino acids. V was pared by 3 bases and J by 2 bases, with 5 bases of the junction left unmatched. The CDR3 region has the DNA TGTGCCAGCAGTGAGGGCGGGACAGGGACCTACGAGCAGTACTTC. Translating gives CASSEGGTGTYEQYF.

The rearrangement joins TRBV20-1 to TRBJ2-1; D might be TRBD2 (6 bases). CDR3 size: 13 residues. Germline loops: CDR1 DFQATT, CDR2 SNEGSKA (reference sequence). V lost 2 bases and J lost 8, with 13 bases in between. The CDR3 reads CSARPLAMDEQFF. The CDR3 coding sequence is TGCAGTGCTAGACCCCTAGCGATGGATGAGCAGTTCTTC.

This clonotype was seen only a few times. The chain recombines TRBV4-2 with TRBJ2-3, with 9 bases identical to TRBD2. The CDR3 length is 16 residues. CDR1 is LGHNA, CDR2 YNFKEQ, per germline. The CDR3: CACSQDGGLATDTQYF. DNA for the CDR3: TGTGCTTGCAGCCAAGATGGGGGACTAGCTACAGATACGCAGTATTTT.

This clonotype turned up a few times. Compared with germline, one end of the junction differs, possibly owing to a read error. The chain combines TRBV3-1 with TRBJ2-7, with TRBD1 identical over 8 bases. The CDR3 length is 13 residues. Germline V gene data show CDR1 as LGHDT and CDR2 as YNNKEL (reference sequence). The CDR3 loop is CASSQTTGGQENF. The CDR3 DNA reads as TGTGCCAGCAGCCAGACTACCGGGGGACAGGAAAACTTC.

The CDR3 here is CASSKHRSAGEQYF. CDR3 DNA sequence: TGTGCCAGCAGCAAACACCGGTCCGCAGGCGAGCAGTACTTC. The chain carries TRBV7-8 and TRBJ2-7, with D unclear. Trimming shortened V by 5 bases and J by 6 bases, and 17 bases separated the two germline ends. CDR1 and CDR2 from the germline V gene are SGHVS and FQNEAQ. The CDR3 runs 14 residues.

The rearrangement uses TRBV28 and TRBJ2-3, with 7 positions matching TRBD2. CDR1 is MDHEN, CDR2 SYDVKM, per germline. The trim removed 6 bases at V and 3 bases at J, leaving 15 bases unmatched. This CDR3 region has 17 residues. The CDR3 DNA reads TGTGCCAGCAGGTTCCGGGACTACGCTCCATTTACAGATACGCAGTATTTT. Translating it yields CASRFRDYAPFTDTQYF.

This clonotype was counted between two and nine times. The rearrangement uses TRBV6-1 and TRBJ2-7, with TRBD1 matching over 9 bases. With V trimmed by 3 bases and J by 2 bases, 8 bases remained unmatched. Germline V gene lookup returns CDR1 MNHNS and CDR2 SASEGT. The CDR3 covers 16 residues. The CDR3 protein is CASSDAGTGKAYEQYF. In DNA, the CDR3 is TGTGCCAGCAGTGATGCGGGGACAGGGAAAGCCTACGAGCAGTACTTC.